The 30 T cell receptor beta chains presented below share a single source sample, sequenced in a study of tumor-infiltrating lymphocytes in primary liver carcinoma. Blood RNA originated from unsorted whole blood, with germline DNA additionally extracted. Priming with a constant-region primer yielded TCR beta cDNA from about 540 ng total RNA. TCR beta libraries came from three nested multiplex PCR rounds using slightly modified ARM-PCR. Both of the initial two PCR rounds ran for 10 cycles and employed TRBV1-TRBV30 forward primers alongside a C-beta reverse primer. TCRdb re-called the multiplex PCR reads with MiXCR, one entry per CDR3 protein. Of 300,000 to 350,000 distinct CDR3 sequences listed, almost 65% were seen once; the top ten hold 5.5% to 7%. The sequencing input was peripheral blood. The receptors were sampled from a man aged 35 to 55 with primary liver carcinoma and hepatitis B virus infection.

Comments on this clonotype: Likely a read error: the CDR3 ends without its conserved phenylalanine or tryptophan. The chain links TRBV11-2 to TRBJ2-2; 10 bases match TRBD1. This CDR3 contains 16 residues. V lost 5 bases, J lost 5 bases, and 8 bases stayed unmatched. Germline CDR1 is SGHAT and CDR2 is FQNNGV. The CDR3 DNA reads as TGTGCCAGCAGCCCGGGACAGGGGCTGGGTACCGGGGAGCTGTTTTCT. Translating it yields CASSPGQGLGTGELFS.

As to this clonotype: Its ends do not fully match the called genes, so a read error is possible. DNA of the CDR3: TGTGCCAGTAGCTTAAATCCTCCGGGACTAGCGCTATTGGAGCAGTTCTTC. This codes for CASSLNPPGLALLEQFF. The V and J genes are TRBV11-2 and TRBJ2-1; 10 bases align to TRBD2. The germline V gene encodes CDR1 SGHAT and CDR2 FQNNGV. This CDR3 has 17 residues.

Comments on this clonotype: One end of the junction fails to match germline, which may point to a read error. V and J are TRBV29-1 and TRBJ2-7; TRBD1 agrees at 9 bases. The CDR3 has 13 amino acids. Germline-derived CDR1 and CDR2 are SQVTM and ANQGSEA. Here the CDR3 reads CSVGTGRYSERYF. DNA of the CDR3: TGCAGCGTAGGGACAGGGAGGTACAGTGAGCGGTACTTC.

This clonotype has a single count. The junction differs from germline at one of its ends, possibly a read error. The chain combines TRBV6-6 with TRBJ2-3; D is unclear. Germline V gene sequence: CDR1 MNHNY, CDR2 SVGAGI (reference sequence). This CDR3 comprises 15 residues. CDR3 in DNA: TGTGCCAGCAGTTACACACACACAAGCATAGATATGCAGTATTTT. Protein sequence: CASSYTHTSIDMQYF.

This clonotype was found many times. The chain couples TRBV12-3 or TRBV12-4 to TRBJ1-1; maybe TRBD1 (6 bases). The CDR3 totals 14 residues. V was clipped by 5 bases and J by 0 bases, with 10 bases between them. The CDR3 spells CASSAGHVNTEAFF. For the CDR3, the DNA is TGTGCCAGCAGTGCGGGACACGTGAACACTGAAGCTTTCTTT.

This clonotype was seen ten or more times. The chain carries TRBV6-2 or TRBV6-3 and TRBJ2-7, with D possibly matching TRBD2 (5 bases). Trimming took off 2 bases at V and 6 bases at J, with 5 bases between the two ends. Germline V gene lookup returns CDR1 MNHEY and CDR2 SVGEGT. This CDR3 region has 11 residues. This CDR3 reads CASSYAGEQYF. In DNA form, the CDR3 reads TGTGCCAGCAGTTACGCGGGCGAGCAGTACTTC.

Concerning this clonotype: This could be a read error, since a much larger clone is one nucleotide away. The chain combines TRBV4-1 with TRBJ1-1; D gene unclear. Trimming shortened V by 3 bases and J by 6 bases, and 17 bases separated the two germline ends. Germline loops: CDR1 MGHRA, CDR2 YSYEKL. The CDR3 loop spans 15 amino acids. The CDR3 nucleotides read TGCGCCAGCAGCCACCTCGTGGGCAAGGACGCTGAAGCTTTCTTT. Protein sequence: CASSHLVGKDAEAFF.

Comment on this clonotype: The conserved phenylalanine or tryptophan is not found at the CDR3 terminus, so this likely reflects a read error. The V and J genes are TRBV11-2 and TRBJ2-2; 11 bases line up with TRBD2. The CDR3 loop spans 16 amino acids. Germline CDR1 reads SGHAT; CDR2 reads FQNNGV. CDR3 in DNA: TGTGCCAGCAGCTCACACGGACTAGCGGGCCACGGGAAGCTGTTTTCT. It yields the protein CASSSHGLAGHGKLFS.

V gene TRBV6-5 combines with J gene TRBJ2-7, with D perhaps TRBD2 (6 bases). This CDR3 is built from 15 residues. The germline CDR1 and CDR2 sequences are MNHEY and SVGAGI. The V end lost 2 bases, the J end lost 1 base, and 12 bases lay between the germline ends. The CDR3 coding sequence is TGTGCCAGCAGTTACCCTACCGGGACTTCCTACGAGCAGTACTTC. Translated: CASSYPTGTSYEQYF.

The rearrangement links TRBV28 to TRBJ2-7; D gene uncertain. Germline assignment: CDR1 MDHEN and CDR2 SYDVKM. The CDR3 length is 13 residues. V was pared by 5 bases and J by 5 bases, with 13 bases between. The CDR3 nucleotides read TGTGCCAGCAGTAATACACCTGTCCACGAGCAGTACTTC. Protein: CASSNTPVHEQYF.

The chain carries TRBV5-4 and TRBJ2-3; TRBD2 matches at 12 bases. The length of the CDR3 is 17 residues. The germline V gene encodes CDR1 SGHNT and CDR2 YYREEE (reference sequence). V lost 4 bases to trimming and J lost 3 bases; unmatched junction nucleotides: 9. The CDR3 DNA reads as TGTGCCAGCAGCGGGGGAGGGACTAGCGGGCGAACAGATACGCAGTATTTT. It encodes CASSGGGTSGRTDTQYF.

This chain connects TRBV6-1 to TRBJ1-5; D is ambiguous. With 3 bases removed from V and 0 bases from J, the gap between germline ends came to 15 bases. The CDR3 is made up of 17 amino acids. Germline CDR1 MNHNS, CDR2 SASEGT. The CDR3 sequence is CASSDNLGPPSNQPQHF. The CDR3 nucleotides are TGTGCCAGCAGTGATAATCTGGGCCCCCCTAGCAATCAGCCCCAGCATTTT.

This sequence joins TRBV5-6 and TRBJ2-5; a weak D match, TRBD2 (5 bases). CDR1 and CDR2 (germline): SGHDT, YYEEEE. Trimming removed 4 bases at V and 11 bases at J, with 24 bases between. There are 15 residues in the CDR3. The CDR3 spells CASSGLERSYNEQYF. The CDR3 coding sequence is TGTGCCAGCAGCGGGTTAGAGCGGTCCTACAATGAGCAGTACTTC.

About this clonotype itself: Germline is not matched at one junction end, which may reflect a read error. The gene calls are TRBV11-2 and TRBJ2-3; D might be TRBD1 or TRBD2, each matching 6 bases. Germline lookup yields CDR1 SGHAT and CDR2 FQNNGV. The CDR3 extends over 16 amino acids. The chain's CDR3 is CASSLRRGYSTETQYF. The CDR3 DNA follows: TGTGCCAGCAGCTTACGGAGGGGGTATAGTACAGAAACGCAGTATTTT.

The chain is built from TRBV6-5 and TRBJ2-7; D is possibly TRBD1 (6 bases). The CDR3 has 15 residues. Trimming took off 6 bases at V and 7 bases at J, with 22 bases between the two ends. CDR1 is MNHEY and CDR2 is SVGAGI in the germline V gene. CDR3 bases: TGTGCCAGCAGGGAACTCAGGGGCGCAAGCGCGGAGCAGTACTTC. Its protein is CASRELRGASAEQYF.

As to this clonotype: An end of the junction does not agree with germline; a read error may underlie this. V usage is TRBV6-5 and J usage is TRBJ2-7, with D perhaps matching TRBD1 (5 bases). The CDR3 consists of 13 residues. The V gene's germline CDR1 is MNHEY and CDR2 SVGAGI. CDR3 region: CTSTEGAGHEQYF. The CDR3 nucleotides are TGTACCAGCACCGAAGGGGCTGGTCACGAGCAGTACTTC.

On this clonotype itself: One base away lies a much larger clone, so this may be a sequencing read error. This chain connects TRBV6-2 or TRBV6-3 to TRBJ1-2; D is perhaps TRBD1 (5 bases). The V and J ends lost 5 bases and 7 bases respectively, with 20 bases between them. CDR1 and CDR2 from the germline V gene are MNHEY and SVGEGT. CDR3 length equals 15 residues. The CDR3 spells CASSPFRGRTSGYTF. The CDR3 DNA reads TGTGCCAGCAGTCCGTTCCGGGGCCGAACGAGTGGCTACACCTTC.

Details on this clonotype: The junction and the germline gene differ at one end; a read error may be behind it. The chain couples TRBV6-5 to TRBJ2-3; 10 positions match TRBD1. Germline V lookup: CDR1 MNHEY, CDR2 SVGAGI. The CDR3 consists of 18 residues. CDR3 sequence (DNA): TGTGCCAGCGGTGGACGGGGCGGGGACAGGGGTTTCCCAGATACGCGGCATTTT. It specifies CASGGRGGDRGFPDTRHF.

The chain uses TRBV12-3 or TRBV12-4 and TRBJ2-5; 7 bases map to TRBD1. With V trimmed by 7 bases and J by 4 bases, 6 bases remained unmatched. The length of the CDR3 is 13 residues. The CDR3 reads CASKQGIAETQYF. The CDR3, as DNA: TGTGCCAGCAAACAGGGGATTGCAGAGACCCAGTACTTC.

Concerning this clonotype: At one end, the junction sequence differs from germline, possibly due to a read error. This sequence joins TRBV11-2 and TRBJ2-1, with D unclear. Germline V gene data show CDR1 as SGHAT and CDR2 as FQNNGV. CDR3 length equals 14 residues. CDR3 DNA sequence: TGTACCAGCAACGGCTTAAGGACCACCAATGAGCAGTTCTTC. Amino acid sequence: CTSNGLRTTNEQFF.

Ten or more counts support this clonotype. This rearrangement joins TRBV4-2 to TRBJ1-3; a possible D gene is TRBD1 (6 bases). V gave up 3 bases and J gave up 4 bases, with 13 bases separating them. The CDR3 sequence is 15 residues long. In germline, CDR1 is LGHNA, CDR2 YNFKEQ. In nucleotides, the CDR3 is TGTGCCAGCAGCCAGGAAACAGGGTACGGAAACACCATATATTTT. Encoded protein: CASSQETGYGNTIYF.

This clonotype was detected once. This could be a read error, since a much larger clone is one nucleotide away. The CDR3 coding sequence is TGCGCCAGCAGTTGCGGGACTAGCGGGGGAAATGAGCAGTTCTTC. It translates to CASSCGTSGGNEQFF. The rearrangement uses TRBV4-1 and TRBJ2-1, with 14 bases that match TRBD2. CDR3 length: 15 amino acids. Germline V gives CDR1 MGHRA, CDR2 YSYEKL. J gave up 7 bases and V 6 bases, and 5 bases lay outside the gene matches.

Worth noting for this clonotype: At one end the junction does not follow the germline gene, possibly because of a read error. The chain combines TRBV4-3 with TRBJ2-5; D is uncertain. The CDR3 extends over 14 amino acids. Germline V gives CDR1 LGHNA, CDR2 YSLEER. CDR3 in DNA: TGTGCCAGCAGCCGAGGAATAGCTTTAGAGACCCAGTACTTC. This sequence encodes CASSRGIALETQYF.

V is TRBV24-1 and J is TRBJ2-1; possible D gene TRBD1, 6 bases. From germline, CDR1 is KGHDR and CDR2 SFDVKD. Between the trimmed V and J ends, which lost 3 bases and 15 bases, there was a span of 14 bases. The length of the CDR3 is 12 residues. CDR3 DNA sequence: TGTGCCACCAGTGATCCGACAGGTCAAGGGTTCTTC. Protein: CATSDPTGQGFF.

The chain uses TRBV6-5 and TRBJ2-5, with 11 bases that match TRBD1. Germline lookup yields CDR1 MNHEY and CDR2 SVGAGI. The CDR3 length is 15 residues. V lost 7 bases to trimming and J lost 5 bases; unmatched junction nucleotides: 9. CDR3 DNA: TGTGCCAGCAAACGCGATTGGGACAGGGGGGAGACCCAGTACTTC. Translation gives CASKRDWDRGETQYF.

This rearrangement joins TRBV6-5 to TRBJ1-2, with 7 bases fitting TRBD1. With V trimmed by 8 bases and J by 13 bases, 13 bases remained unmatched. The germline gives CDR1 MNHEY, CDR2 SVGAGI. This CDR3 is 12 amino acids long. The CDR3 protein is CASQGVGSRCTF. As DNA, the CDR3 is TGTGCCAGCCAGGGGGTAGGGTCGCGCTGCACCTTC.

Remarks on this clonotype: A read error may produce the germline difference seen at one junction end. The chain uses TRBV29-1 and TRBJ2-3, with D uncertain. CDR1 is SQVTM and CDR2 is ANQGSEA in the germline V gene. This CDR3 has 14 amino acids. DNA for the CDR3: TGCAGCGCTGAGTCCTATTCACGGCCAGATATGCAGTATTTT. It is translated as CSAESYSRPDMQYF.

The gene calls are TRBV30 and TRBJ1-1; D call uncertain. CDR1 is GTSNPN, CDR2 SVGIG, per germline (reference sequence). CDR3 length: 14 residues. Trimming cost V 0 bases and J 11 bases, with 19 bases left between them. In nucleotides, the CDR3 is TGTGCCTGGAGTGTACTGGCTTCCGGGGTTGGTGCTTTCTTT. It translates to CAWSVLASGVGAFF.

Points on this clonotype: One end of the junction is discordant with germline, which a read error may explain. The chain links TRBV30 to TRBJ2-5; D is unresolved. CDR3 length equals 12 residues. CDR1 is GTSNPN, CDR2 SVGIG, per germline (reference sequence). The DNA of the CDR3 is TGTGTCTGGAGTGAGAGCCTACAGACCCAGTCCTTC. It yields the protein CVWSESLQTQSF.

This clonotype was detected ten times or more. This rearrangement joins TRBV12-3 or TRBV12-4 to TRBJ2-7; 9 positions match TRBD2. J lost 1 base, V lost 4 bases, and 5 bases had no gene match. This CDR3 contains 15 residues. The CDR3 DNA reads TGTGCCAGCAGTTCCCCTAGCGGGAAGTCCTACGAGCAGTACTTC. Amino acid sequence: CASSSPSGKSYEQYF.